The clone carrying this T cell receptor (beta chain) was seen just once. The antigen is not known. These data originate in a study of human T cells and chemical hapten exposure. Study summary: Per-sample variation in TCR yield stemmed mainly from small pooled library volume differences.

Researchers extracted total RNA from unfractionated whole blood. Individual cDNA molecules had unique molecular identifiers attached to them by the library. Original handling: Sample TCR totals centred on a median of about 100,000, ranging 23,224 to 690,600. TCRdb processed the reads anew with MiXCR; each CDR3 protein has one entry. Clone size and V and J calls follow TCRdb, not the original study. The repertoire has around 120,000 distinct CDR3 sequences, 8.5% to 9% of them found once; the top ten carry 1.3% to 1.5%. CDR1 is MNHEY, CDR2 SVGAGI, per germline. The CDR3 extends over 19 amino acids. Trimming left V 0 bases short and J 4 bases short, with 19 bases between. Findings and caveats of the study: After DPC sensitization, TCRs above 1 in 1000 frequency showed no change.

The sample was whole blood. This clonotype was sampled from a human donor in good health. Some clones in this sample may be carry-over from other donors' samples. The chain is built from TRBV6-5 and TRBJ2-6, with D possibly TRBD1 on 6 matching bases. In DNA form, the CDR3 reads TGTGCCAGCAGTTACTCGGTTGTGGCAGGGGCCTCGGGGGCCAACGTCCTGACTTTC. Translation gives CASSYSVVAGASGANVLTF.